This T cell receptor (beta chain) was captured by sequencing in a study of blood T cell repertoires in COVID-19. Study summary: Samples taken during acute and convalescent COVID-19 were collected in the United States, Italy and Spain.

After removal of 4 bases from V and 4 bases from J, the junction contained 2 bases not matched to a gene. The CDR3 is made up of 15 amino acids. Germline V CDR1 and CDR2: MNHEY, SMNVEV (reference sequence). Participant reports of clinical history set cohort assignment. Assay used: immunoSEQ multiplex PCR; TCRdb lists only in-frame clones, some missing. The profile shows 350,000 to 550,000 clones, more than 80% of them singletons. V usage is TRBV27 and J usage is TRBJ2-7, with TRBD2 identical over 15 bases. The TCR sequence derives from a man younger than 40 who had recovered from COVID-19. The sequencing sample was made of PBMCs or T cells enriched from blood (not recorded which). CDR3 in amino acids: CASSSGLAGGYEQYF. CDR3 nucleotides: TGTGCCAGCAGTTCGGGACTAGCGGGAGGATACGAGCAGTACTTC.